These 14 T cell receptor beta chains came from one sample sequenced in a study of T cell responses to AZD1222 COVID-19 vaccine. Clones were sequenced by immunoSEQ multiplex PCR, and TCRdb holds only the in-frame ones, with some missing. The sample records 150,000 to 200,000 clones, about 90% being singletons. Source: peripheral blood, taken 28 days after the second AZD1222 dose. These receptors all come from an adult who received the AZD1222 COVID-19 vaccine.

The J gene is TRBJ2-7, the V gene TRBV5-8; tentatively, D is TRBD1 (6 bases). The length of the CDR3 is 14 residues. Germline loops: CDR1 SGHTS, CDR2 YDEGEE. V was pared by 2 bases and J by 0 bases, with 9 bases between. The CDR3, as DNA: TGTGCCAGCAGCTTTGGGGGCAGCTCCTACGAGCAGTACTTC. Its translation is CASSFGGSSYEQYF.

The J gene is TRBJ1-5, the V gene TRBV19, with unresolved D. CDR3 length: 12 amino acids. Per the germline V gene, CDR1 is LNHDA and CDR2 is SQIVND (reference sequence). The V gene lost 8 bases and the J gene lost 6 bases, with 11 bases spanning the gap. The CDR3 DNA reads TGTGCCAGTGGGGATTTGAGTCAGCCCCAGCATTTT. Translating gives CASGDLSQPQHF.

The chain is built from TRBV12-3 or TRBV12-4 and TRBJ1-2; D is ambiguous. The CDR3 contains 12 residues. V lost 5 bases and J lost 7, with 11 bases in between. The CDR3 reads CASSKEAAGYTF. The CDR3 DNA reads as TGTGCCAGCAGTAAGGAAGCGGCTGGCTACACCTTC.

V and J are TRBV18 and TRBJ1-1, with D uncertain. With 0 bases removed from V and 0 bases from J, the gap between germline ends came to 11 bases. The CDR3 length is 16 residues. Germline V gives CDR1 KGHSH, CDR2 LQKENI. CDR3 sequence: CASSPPTTVMNTEAFF. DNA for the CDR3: TGTGCCAGCTCACCACCGACAACAGTTATGAACACTGAAGCTTTCTTT.

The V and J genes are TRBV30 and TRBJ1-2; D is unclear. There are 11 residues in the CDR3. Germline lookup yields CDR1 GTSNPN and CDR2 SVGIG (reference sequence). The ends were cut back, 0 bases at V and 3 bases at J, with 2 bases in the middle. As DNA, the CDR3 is TGTGCCTGGAGTGTATACTATGGCTACACCTTC. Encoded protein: CAWSVYYGYTF.

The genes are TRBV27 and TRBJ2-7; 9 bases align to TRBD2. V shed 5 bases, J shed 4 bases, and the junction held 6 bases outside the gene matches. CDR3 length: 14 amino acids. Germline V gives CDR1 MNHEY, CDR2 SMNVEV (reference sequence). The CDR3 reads CASSRLAGIYEQYF. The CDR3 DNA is TGTGCCAGCAGTCGCCTAGCGGGGATATACGAGCAGTACTTC.

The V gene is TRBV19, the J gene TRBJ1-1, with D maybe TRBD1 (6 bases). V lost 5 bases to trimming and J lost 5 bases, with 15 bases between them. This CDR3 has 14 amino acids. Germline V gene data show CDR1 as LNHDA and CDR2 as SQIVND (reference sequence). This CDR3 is CASSLWRGGTEAFF. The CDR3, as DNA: TGTGCCAGTAGTTTGTGGAGGGGGGGGACTGAAGCTTTCTTT.

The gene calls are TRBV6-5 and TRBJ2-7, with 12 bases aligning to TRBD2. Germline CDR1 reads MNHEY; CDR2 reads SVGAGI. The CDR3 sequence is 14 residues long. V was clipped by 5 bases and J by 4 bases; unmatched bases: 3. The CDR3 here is CASSPGLAGYEQYF. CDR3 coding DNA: TGTGCCAGCAGTCCCGGACTAGCGGGGTACGAGCAGTACTTC.

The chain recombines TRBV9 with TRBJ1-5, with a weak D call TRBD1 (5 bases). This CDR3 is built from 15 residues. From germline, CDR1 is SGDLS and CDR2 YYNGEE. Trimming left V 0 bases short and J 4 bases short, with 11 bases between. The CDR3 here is CASSVEGARNQPQHF. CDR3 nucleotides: TGTGCCAGCAGCGTAGAAGGGGCCCGGAATCAGCCCCAGCATTTT.

The chain's CDR3 is CASSFGMLDEQYF. CDR3 nucleotide sequence: TGTGCCAGCAGCTTTGGTATGCTAGACGAGCAGTACTTC. J is TRBJ2-7 and V is TRBV7-9; no clear D. The germline V gene has CDR1 SEHNR and CDR2 FQNEAQ (reference sequence). This CDR3 comprises 13 residues. Trimming cost V 3 bases and J 5 bases, with 11 bases left between them.

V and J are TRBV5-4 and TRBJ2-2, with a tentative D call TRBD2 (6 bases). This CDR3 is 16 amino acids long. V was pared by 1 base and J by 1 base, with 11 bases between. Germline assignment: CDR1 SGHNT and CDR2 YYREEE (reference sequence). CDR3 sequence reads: CASSLLSGVNTGELFF. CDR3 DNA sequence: TGTGCCAGCAGCTTGCTGTCGGGGGTGAACACCGGGGAGCTGTTTTTT.

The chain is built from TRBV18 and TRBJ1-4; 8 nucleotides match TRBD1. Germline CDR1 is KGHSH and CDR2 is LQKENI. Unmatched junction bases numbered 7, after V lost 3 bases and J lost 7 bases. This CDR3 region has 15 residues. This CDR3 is CASSPTGAGGEKLFF. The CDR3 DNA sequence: TGTGCCAGCTCACCGACAGGGGCCGGGGGTGAAAAACTGTTTTTT.

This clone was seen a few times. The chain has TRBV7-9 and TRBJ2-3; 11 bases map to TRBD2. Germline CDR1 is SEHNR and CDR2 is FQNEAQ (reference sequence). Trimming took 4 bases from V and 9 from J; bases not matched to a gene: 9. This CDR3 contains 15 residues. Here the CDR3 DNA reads TGTGCCAGCAGCTACGGACTAGCGGGTGCAGGGACGCAGTATTTT. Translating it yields CASSYGLAGAGTQYF. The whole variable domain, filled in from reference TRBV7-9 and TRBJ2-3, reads DTGVSQNPRHKITKRGQNVTFRCDPISEHNRLYWYRQTLGQGPEFLTYFQNEAQLEKSRLLSDRFSAERPKGSFSTLEIQRTEQGDSAMYLCASSYGLAGAGTQYFGPGTRLTVL.

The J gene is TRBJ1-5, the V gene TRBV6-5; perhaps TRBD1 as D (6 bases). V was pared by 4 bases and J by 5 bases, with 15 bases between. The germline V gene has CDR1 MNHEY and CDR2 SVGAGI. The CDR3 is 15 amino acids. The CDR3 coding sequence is TGTGCCAGCAGTTCCCTACAGGGCTCGGATCAGCCCCAGCATTTT. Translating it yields CASSSLQGSDQPQHF.